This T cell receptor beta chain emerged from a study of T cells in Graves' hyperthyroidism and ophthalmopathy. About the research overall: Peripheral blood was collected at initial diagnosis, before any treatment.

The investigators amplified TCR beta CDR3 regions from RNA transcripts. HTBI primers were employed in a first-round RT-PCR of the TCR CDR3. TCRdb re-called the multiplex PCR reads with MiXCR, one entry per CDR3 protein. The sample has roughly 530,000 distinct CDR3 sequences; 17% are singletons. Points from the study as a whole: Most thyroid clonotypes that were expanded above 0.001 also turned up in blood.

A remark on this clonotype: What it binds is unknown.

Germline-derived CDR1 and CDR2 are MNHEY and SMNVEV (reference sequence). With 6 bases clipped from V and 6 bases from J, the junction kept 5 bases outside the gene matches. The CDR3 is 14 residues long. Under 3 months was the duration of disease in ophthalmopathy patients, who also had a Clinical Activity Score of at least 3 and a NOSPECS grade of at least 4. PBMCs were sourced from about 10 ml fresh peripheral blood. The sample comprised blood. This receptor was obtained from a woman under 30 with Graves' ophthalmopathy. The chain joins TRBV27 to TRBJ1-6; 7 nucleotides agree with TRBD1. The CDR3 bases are TGTGCCAGCAGAGTCAGGGGGGTTAATTCACCCCTCCACTTT. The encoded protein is CASRVRGVNSPLHF.